The TCR beta chain described here comes from a study of T cells in Graves' hyperthyroidism and ophthalmopathy. Details on this clonotype: Its specificity is unknown. A junction boundary mismatches the germline segment, possibly from a read error.

This CDR3 has 14 amino acids. Per germline, CDR1 KGHDR and CDR2 SFDVKD. The investigators amplified TCR beta CDR3 regions from RNA transcripts. TCR CDR3 underwent first-round RT-PCR with the HTBI primer set. Via MiXCR, TCRdb re-called the multiplex PCR reads, giving one row per CDR3 protein. Among 480,000 or so distinct CDR3 sequences listed, around 43% were seen once. Whole-study findings and limits: Ophthalmopathy could be told apart from stable hyperthyroidism with a 13 V-J model.

This TCR was recovered from an adult woman with Graves' disease, either hyperthyroidism or ophthalmopathy (not recorded which). The sequenced sample was peripheral blood or thyroid tissue (not recorded which). This chain connects TRBV24-1 to TRBJ1-2, with D uncertain. The CDR3 bases are TGTGCCACCAGTCGAAGTACCTCTAACTATGGCCACACCTTC. Its protein product is CATSRSTSNYGHTF.